This TCR beta chain emerged from a study of cytomegalovirus exposure and HLA in healthy donors (dated 2017 in TCRdb). Describing the broader study: According to an earlier analysis of around 600 of the donors, about 190 million T cells yielded over 90 million unique TCR beta sequences and approximately 300 Gb of sequence data. Roughly 290 gigabases of sequencing data and about 92 million unique TCR sequences made up an early release that covered 640 HLA-typed donors. Of the approximately 400 genotyped donors, 81% fell in the genetic ancestry cluster associated with self-reported Caucasian donors. The study was designed to test whether signatures of past pathogen exposure could be identified by cataloging public T cell receptors. The study profiled the T cell repertoires of about 720 subjects by immunosequencing and related them to cytomegalovirus serostatus. A separate validation cohort of about 110 different subjects was used in addition to the approximately 640-subject first cohort. To predict cytomegalovirus infection status, the study combined high-throughput TCR immunosequencing, statistical association of individual TCRs with disease status, and machine learning. A later analysis re-analyzed previously published TCR beta repertoires from roughly 600 donors and added high-resolution HLA genotyping to study TCR occurrence patterns. The later analysis used no new phenotypic data to find candidate immune exposures, relying instead on TCR beta sequences and their occurrence across donors. To decide whether each TCR beta V gene segment behaved as functional or pseudogenic, an earlier analysis of approximately 600 of the donors relied on high-throughput TCR beta sequencing. Alongside the repertoire data, information on donor age, sex, ethnicity and CMV serostatus was compiled. A later genetic analysis used genome-wide SNP genotypes for about three fifths of the roughly 700 donors, treating that subset as a discovery cohort. Every discovery cohort repertoire had been produced on one sequencing platform. HLA typing covered class I and class II loci at four-digit resolution. The number of donors typed differed by locus, with roughly 629-640 for A, B, C, DRB1 and DQB1, around 500 for DQA1, nearly 610 for DPA1, and 400 to 490 for DPB1. Because of strong linkage in the cohort, roughly five DR-DQ haplotypes were treated as single units for association and clustering. Among a few hundred genotyped donors of the cohort, an average of approximately 250,000 unique TCR beta nucleotide sequences were sequenced per donor, around 18% of them non-productive. The full study reports these points: Sequencing depth was assumed to be roughly uniform across donors in the presence/absence analyses, though that assumption may not hold. Linkage disequilibrium might explain the correlated functional status among segregating V segments, but an unknown experimental factor could not be excluded. In vitro tests confirmed that a few of the cytomegalovirus-associated TCR beta chains recognize cytomegalovirus antigens. CMV serostatus was the only immune exposure information available for the cohort. Strong co-occurrence of HLA alleles, especially DR and DQ, made assigning TCR associations to individual alleles difficult. Because counts were too low, about 18 rarely observed V segments, including chromosome 9 orphons, were excluded from the earlier analysis of some 540 of the donors. V-gene and J-gene trimming of TCR beta chains was associated with a missense DCLRE1C variant in a later genetic analysis, and the association was replicated in an independent cohort. At a false discovery rate of 0.05, a later analysis linked 15,000 to 20,000 TCR beta sequences to specific HLA alleles. HLA typing was unavailable for some donors at each locus, so association tests used only the typed subset. Most TCR sequences were seen in very few donors, while some public TCRs were found in many individuals. The authors suggested that the approach could potentially be extended to other disease states and immunological phenotypes. In a later analysis, TCR association rates were found to vary across HLA loci, with the most associated TCRs seen for DRB1 alleles and the fewest for HLA-C alleles. A further reported finding was that TCR beta sequences accurately predicted the HLA-A and HLA-B alleles for most subjects in the first cohort. In a later analysis, HLA-associated TCR beta chains showed more clonal expansion and lower generation probabilities than non-associated chains that were equally common. A total of roughly 160 TCR beta chains were listed by the study as associated with cytomegalovirus. Cytomegalovirus status was reported to be diagnosed by the classifier with high specificity and sensitivity in both the original and validation cohorts. In a later analysis, most CMV-associated TCR beta chains were found to appear HLA-restricted, with HLA associations seemingly driven largely by CMV exposure. The sequencing pipeline was judged likely to have produced a cluster of highly shared sequence variants as a technical artifact. According to a later analysis, parvovirus B19, influenza, CMV and Epstein-Barr virus appeared linked to several top co-occurrence clusters. In a later genetic analysis, fewer N-insertions in productive TCRs were reported among donors in an Asian-associated ancestry cluster than the roughly 710-donor mean. Some IMGT-functional V segments, including TRBV6-2 and TRBV6-3, could not be distinguished by the 87-base-pair reads and were therefore excluded. This cohort had only TCR beta chains sequenced, and the lack of alpha or paired-chain data limited which features could be detected. In an earlier analysis of around 500 of the donors, most TCR beta V segments appeared in productive rearrangements about 87% or about 30% of the time, broadly matching IMGT annotations.

The library came from the immunoSEQ multiplex PCR assay. For the multiplex PCR, a mixture combining 60 forward primers for TCR Vbeta segments and 13 reverse primers for TCR Jbeta segments was used. The CDR3 region of rearranged TCR beta genes was amplified from genomic DNA by a multiplex PCR assay. On the Illumina HiSeq System, the amplified TCR beta libraries were sequenced as 87-base-pair reads. In the paper's pipeline: In a later analysis, tens of millions of unique TCR beta chains were counted across the roughly 610 repertoires, and about 9.9 million of these chains were shared by at least two donors. Raw reads were error-corrected and collapsed into unique sequences by a nearest-neighbor algorithm in which closely related sequences were merged to remove PCR and sequencing errors. Alignment of CDR3 sequences to IMGT reference sequences was used to assign V, D and J gene segments. Each retained sequence needed at least a six-nucleotide match to both a V gene segment and a J gene segment. Rearrangements were classified as productive when the CDR3 lacked stop codons and remained in frame with V and J, and all other rearrangements were classified as non-productive. Following IMGT convention, CDR3 was defined as the stretch from the second conserved V-encoded cysteine up to the conserved J-encoded phenylalanine. The earlier analysis of about 610 of the donors excluded any sequence lacking an unambiguous match to a single V gene segment. In an earlier analysis of about 590 of the donors, a V segment was called functional when productive rearrangements were above 56.7%, and segregating when the standard deviation between donors exceeded 5%. To diagnose cytomegalovirus status from the catalog of TCR beta chain sequences, a statistical classification framework was built. In a later analysis, TCR nucleotide sequences were compared against IMGT/GENE-DB human TR gene sequences so that V and J genes could be assigned. In a later analysis, CDR3 sequences and most-parsimonious VDJ recombination scenarios were assigned using the TCRdist pipeline. A later analysis defined each TCR beta chain by its CDR3 amino acid sequence plus V-gene family, and excluded reads lacking a unique V-gene family. In a later analysis, 550 to 650 highly shared, low-generation-probability nucleotide sequences were removed to address suspected cross-contamination and a sequencing artifact. In a later analysis, a clonal expansion index was calculated for each public chain from normalized within-repertoire ranks of inferred template counts. A later analysis computed generation probabilities with a VDJ recombination model fitted to out-of-frame rearrangements, and checked the results against IGoR. In a later analysis, hypergeometric tests were used to score TCR-TCR, TCR-HLA and TCR-CMV co-occurrence, with a repertoire-size bias correction applied to TCR pairs. To estimate false discovery rates, a later analysis permuted the HLA or CMV assignments 20 times. In a later analysis, co-occurring TCRs were grouped using DBSCAN, and TCRdist sequence similarity was added for clustering within HLA-allele-positive subsets. Repertoires with fewer than 30,000 or more than 120,000 public chains were left out of co-occurrence clustering, as were about five repertoires with anomalous nucleotide sharing. In its TCRdb copy, this immuneACCESS table keeps in-frame sequences only and misses some clones. Where compared with another copy, unresolved V genes explain less than half of these, and the others have no known cause. V, J and clone size reflect that table, while D and trimming were determined from the DNA. For this sample the table gives 85,000 to 100,000 clones, of which roughly three quarters were detected only once. About 3.1% of the sample goes to the ten largest clones.

This clone was counted once. There is no known antigen for this receptor. Within one base of it there is no much larger clone, and no base qualities were kept. Reading the germline V gene gives CDR1 MNHEY and CDR2 SVGAGI. Relative to germline, V is 0 bases shorter and J is 10 bases shorter, with 7 bases between their ends. The CDR3 sequence holds 12 residues, the cysteine and phenylalanine included. The sequence is cut down to CDR3 DNA, 36 bases in frame from base 1. In total, around 600 healthy bone marrow donors made up the cohort. Cohort members were all nominally healthy when sampled, although unrecorded immune exposures were likely present. The donor was CMV seropositive and belonged to the group of about 290 seropositive cohort members. Each donor provided a peripheral blood sample, and peripheral blood mononuclear cells were used for TCR beta sequencing. The Qiagen DNeasy Blood Extraction Kit was used to extract genomic DNA from the blood cell samples.

The clonotype originates from a male donor in good health and CMV-seropositive. The material sequenced was PBMCs. Recombination joined TRBV6-5 with TRBJ2-1, with TRBD2 perhaps the D gene, on 5 matching bases. The CDR3 protein sequence reads: CASSYSGGEQFF. The nucleotide sequence is given as TGTGCCAGCAGTTACTCGGGCGGGGAGCAGTTCTTC.